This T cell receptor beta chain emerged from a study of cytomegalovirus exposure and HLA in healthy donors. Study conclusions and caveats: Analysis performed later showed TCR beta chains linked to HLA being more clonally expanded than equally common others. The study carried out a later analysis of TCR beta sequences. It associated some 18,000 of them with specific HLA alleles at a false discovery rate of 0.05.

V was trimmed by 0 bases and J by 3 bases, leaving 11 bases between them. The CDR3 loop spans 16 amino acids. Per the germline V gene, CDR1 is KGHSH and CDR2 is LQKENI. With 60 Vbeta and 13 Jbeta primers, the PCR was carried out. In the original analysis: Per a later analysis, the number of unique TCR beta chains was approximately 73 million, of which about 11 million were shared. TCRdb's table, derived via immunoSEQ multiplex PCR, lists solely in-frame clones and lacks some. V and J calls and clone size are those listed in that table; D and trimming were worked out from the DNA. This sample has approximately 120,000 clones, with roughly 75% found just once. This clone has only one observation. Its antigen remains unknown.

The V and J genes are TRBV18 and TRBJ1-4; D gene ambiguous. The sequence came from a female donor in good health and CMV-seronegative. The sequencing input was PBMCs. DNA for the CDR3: TGTGCCAGCTCACCACCGGGCGGGAAGTCTAATGAAAAACTGTTTTTT. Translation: CASSPPGGKSNEKLFF.